The entry below gives a single T cell receptor beta chain sequence along with its context. The antigen remains undetermined. Sequencing in the ViraFEST assay came after antigen-specific CD4+ T cells had been expanded with viral peptide pools, which were used to stimulate PBMC. Isolating CD4+ T cells followed approximately nine days of culture. People in the vaccine group had not been infected with SARS-CoV-2 before, and their nucleocapsid antibodies were negative. A half-volume exchange with IL-2 medium occurred on days 3 and 7. The record originates from a study of vaccination effects on CD4 cells after COVID-19. Study-level points and caveats: Marked clonal contraction was seen in infection- and vaccine-induced clones late after vaccination.

Profiled with immunoSEQ multiplex PCR; TCRdb holds only in-frame clones, not every one. The sample has about 27,000 clones, approximately 80% seen once. The V gene's germline CDR1 is SGHKS and CDR2 YYEKEE (reference sequence). J was trimmed by 4 bases and V by 3 bases; bases with no gene match: 3. CDR3 length: 14 amino acids. This TCR came from a human donor who received a COVID-19 vaccine. The chain links TRBV5-5 to TRBJ1-5, with TRBD1 matching 8 bases. Sample: CD4+ T cells from PBMCs cultured with HCoV-NL63 spike peptides, taken before COVID-19 vaccination. The DNA for the CDR3 is TGTGCCAGCAGCTGGGGACAGGAGAATCAGCCCCAGCATTTT. Translating gives CASSWGQENQPQHF.